This T cell receptor beta chain was obtained from a study of T cells in Graves' hyperthyroidism and ophthalmopathy. There are many counts of this clonotype. Stable Graves' hyperthyroidism denoted no ophthalmopathy progression over 18 months. Hyperthyroidism patients were newly diagnosed, had disease duration under 2 months, and were aged 18 to 65 years. A patient was excluded if there was uncontrolled infection, other autoimmune disease, pregnancy or lactation. RNA transcripts served as the template for amplifying TCR beta CDR3 regions. Using the HTBI primer set, a first-round RT-PCR was run on the TCR CDR3. TCRdb processed the multiplex PCR reads anew with MiXCR; each CDR3 protein has one entry. The data hold 300,000 to 400,000 distinct CDR3 sequences, with around 23% observed a single time. Input material: blood. The TCR was taken from a woman between 50 and 59 years old with Graves' hyperthyroidism.

For the CDR3, the DNA is TGTGCCAGCAGCTTCAAGACAGGGGCCTTATACCAAGAGACCCAGTACTTC. Translation: CASSFKTGALYQETQYF. The chain has TRBV7-8 and TRBJ2-5; TRBD1 matches 8 bases. The CDR3 spans 17 residues. The V and J ends lost 3 bases and 0 bases, in that order; junction bases with no gene match: 9. The germline gives CDR1 SGHVS, CDR2 FQNEAQ.